These T cell receptor beta chains were read from a single sample in a study of cytomegalovirus exposure and HLA in healthy donors. The table came from immunoSEQ multiplex PCR; TCRdb's copy has only in-frame clones and leaves some out. The sample carries over 120,000 clones, around four fifths recorded once. The sample taken for sequencing was PBMCs. The receptors shown here come from a man aged 30-40 years in good health and CMV-seropositive. Both conserved end residues are part of each CDR3. Fields, in order: clone size, J gene, V gene, D gene, CDR3 DNA, CDR3 protein. The D gene is left open where the match is weak. The size of a clone is reported for some rows only, either as once, few or many, or as a class for expanded clones.

NA TRBJ1-4 TRBV19 NA TGTGCCAGTAGTACCACAGGGATCGCAACTAATGAAAAACTGTTTTTT CASSTTGIATNEKLFF
NA TRBJ2-7 TRBV23-1 NA TGCGCCAGCAGCGGAGCGTCCGGAAGCGAGCAGTACTTC CASSGASGSEQYF
few TRBJ2-3 TRBV6-5 NA TGTGCCAGCAGTCCCGTTCGACTTGATACGCAGTATTTT CASSPVRLDTQYF
NA TRBJ2-7 TRBV4-1 TRBD2 TGCGCCAGCAGCCAAGAAGGAGCGGGAGGGGGCGAGCAGTACTTC CASSQEGAGGGEQYF
NA TRBJ2-3 TRBV11-2 NA TGTGCCAGCAGCAAGGGACTTGAAGCCGGTACGCAGTATTTT CASSKGLEAGTQYF
NA TRBJ1-4 TRBV10-1 NA TGCGCCAGCAGTGACGGAGGGACCCCTAATGAAAAACTGTTTTTT CASSDGGTPNEKLFF
once TRBJ1-2 TRBV9 NA TGTGCCAGCAGCGTAGGAGGTCCAGGGGCTAACTATGGCTACACCTTC CASSVGGPGANYGYTF
once TRBJ2-3 TRBV7-9 TRBD2 TGTGCCAGCAGTCCTAGCGGACGCGCGACAGATACGCAGTATTTT CASSPSGRATDTQYF
NA TRBJ1-5 TRBV19 TRBD1 TGTGCCAGTAGATCCGACAGGGGTAATCAGCCCCAGCATTTT CASRSDRGNQPQHF
NA TRBJ2-5 TRBV7-9 TRBD1 TGTGCCAGCAGCTACCGGGACAGGGGAAAAGAGACCCAGTACTTC CASSYRDRGKETQYF
NA TRBJ1-1 TRBV19 TRBD1 TGTGCCAGTAGTATATTCCAGACAGGGGAAACTGAAGCTTTCTTT CASSIFQTGETEAFF
NA TRBJ1-3 TRBV7-3 NA TGTGCCAGCAACCCCGGGGTGGAAGGAAACACCATATATTTT CASNPGVEGNTIYF
NA TRBJ1-2 TRBV6-5 NA TGTGCCAGCAGTTACGCCCCGGCTAACTATGGCTACACCTTC CASSYAPANYGYTF
NA TRBJ2-5 TRBV6-1 NA TGTGCCAGCAGTGAAGGGCTACCTAGCGTATTTTCAGAGACCCAGTACTTC CASSEGLPSVFSETQYF
NA TRBJ1-3 TRBV5-1 TRBD1 TGCGCCAGCAGCCTCCCAACGACAGGGAGCGGAAACACCATATATTTT CASSLPTTGSGNTIYF
NA TRBJ2-3 TRBV5-4 TRBD2 TGTGCCAGCAGCTTATTACTAGCGGGCCGCACAGATACGCAGTATTTT CASSLLLAGRTDTQYF
once TRBJ2-5 TRBV19 TRBD2 TGTGCCAGTAGTATAGGAGCTAGCGGGGGGGCCGGTCAAGAGACCCAGTACTTC CASSIGASGGAGQETQYF
NA TRBJ2-1 TRBV7-9 NA TGTGCCAGCAGCATTGCTACCTACAATGAGCAGTTCTTC CASSIATYNEQFF
NA TRBJ1-2 TRBV5-5 NA TGTGCCAGCAGCCTGGACAGTTCCTATGGCTACACCTTC CASSLDSSYGYTF
NA TRBJ2-2 TRBV28 TRBD2 TGTGCCAGCAGTTCGGGACTAGCGGGGGGATCCGGGGAGCTGTTTTTT CASSSGLAGGSGELFF
few TRBJ1-2 TRBV7-2 TRBD1 TGTGCCAGCAGCGCGACAGGGGGCCCAGCTAACTATGGCTACACCTTC CASSATGGPANYGYTF
NA TRBJ1-2 TRBV5-5 NA TGTGCCAGCAGCTTGGACCCCCTAGAGGGCTACACCTTC CASSLDPLEGYTF
NA TRBJ1-2 TRBV5-4 NA TGTGCCAGCAGCTTTTCAGGGGCGGGTGGCTACACCTTC CASSFSGAGGYTF
NA TRBJ2-7 TRBV28 TRBD2 TGTGCCAGCAGTTTAGTTAGCGGGTCACACTCCAAATACGAGCAGTACTTC CASSLVSGSHSKYEQYF
once TRBJ1-2 TRBV5-1 NA TGCGCCAGCAGCTTGGAACAGGGAGGGAACTATGGCTACACCTTC CASSLEQGGNYGYTF
few TRBJ2-1 TRBV18 NA TGTGCCAGCTCCTTTTCCCCTCCCCCCTACAATGAGCAGTTCTTC CASSFSPPPYNEQFF
NA TRBJ1-1 TRBV18 TRBD1 TGTGCCAGCTCACCGGGACAGGGGGGAGGTGGGAACACTGAAGCTTTCTTT CASSPGQGGGGNTEAFF
NA TRBJ2-1 TRBV19 TRBD2 TGTGCCAGTCGGGGGGTTGGACATGAGCAGTTCTTC CASRGVGHEQFF
NA TRBJ2-1 TRBV11-3 NA TGTGCCAGCAGGGGAACAGGGTACAATGAGCAGTTCTTC CASRGTGYNEQFF